One sample yielded the 24 T cell receptor beta chains listed below, sequenced in a study of shared clonotypes between healthy human individuals. TCRdb's table, derived via immunoSEQ multiplex PCR, lists solely in-frame clones and lacks some. Here the sample spans roughly 1,000,000 clones, 75% to 85% being singletons. The specimen was memory CD4+ T cells from PBMCs. Documented subset: CD45RA-negative fraction. These receptors were collected from a man aged 18 to 35 in good health. Some clones in this sample may be carry-over from other donors' samples.

The CDR3 reads CASNPGLVRQETQYF. The CDR3 DNA reads TGTGCCAGCAACCCCGGACTAGTGCGCCAAGAGACCCAGTACTTC. The rearrangement uses TRBV5-4 and TRBJ2-5; 7 bases align to TRBD2. The CDR3 spans 15 residues. After removal of 6 bases from V and 1 base from J, the junction contained 9 bases not matched to a gene. Germline CDR1 is SGHNT and CDR2 is YYREEE (reference sequence).

V usage is TRBV5-1 and J usage is TRBJ2-3; D ambiguous. The CDR3 is 13 amino acids. The V end lost 2 bases, the J end lost 3 bases, and 7 bases lay between the germline ends. The germline V gene encodes CDR1 SGHRS and CDR2 YFSETQ. The DNA of the CDR3 is TGCGCCAGCAGCTTTGGCATTACAGATACGCAGTATTTT. This translates into CASSFGITDTQYF.

The chain is built from TRBV29-1 and TRBJ2-2; 9 bases match TRBD1. Germline lookup yields CDR1 SQVTM and CDR2 ANQGSEA. This CDR3 region has 13 residues. J was trimmed by 3 bases and V by 7 bases; bases with no gene match: 3. The CDR3 nucleotides are TGCAGCGCCGACAGGGGGGACACCGGGGAGCTGTTTTTT. Encoded protein: CSADRGDTGELFF.

The chain uses TRBV6-5 and TRBJ1-3, with D unresolved. The CDR3 is 15 amino acids. Trimming removed 7 bases at V and 0 bases at J, with 13 bases between. The germline V gene has CDR1 MNHEY and CDR2 SVGAGI. Written as DNA, the CDR3 is TGTGCCAGCATCCCAGCCGGGGACTCTGGAAACACCATATATTTT. Protein: CASIPAGDSGNTIYF.

This clone was seen a handful of times. The chain is built from TRBV28 and TRBJ2-7, with D perhaps TRBD1 or TRBD2 (5 bases each). With 4 bases removed from V and 7 bases from J, the gap between germline ends came to 11 bases. Germline V gene lookup returns CDR1 MDHEN and CDR2 SYDVKM. This CDR3 is 12 amino acids long. The CDR3 DNA reads as TGTGCCAGCAGTTGGGCCGAGGGGGAGCAGTACTTC. The encoded protein is CASSWAEGEQYF. Complete variable domain (other parts from reference TRBV28 and TRBJ2-7): DVKVTQSSRYLVKRTGEKVFLECVQDMDHENMFWYRQDPGLGLRLIYFSYDVKMKEKGDIPEGYSVSREKKERFSLILESASTNQTSMYLCASSWAEGEQYFGPGTRLTVT.

This clone has ten or more counts. Different DNA sequences within this sample yield the same CDR3. This sequence joins TRBV14 and TRBJ1-2, with no clear D. V was cut by 0 bases and J by 8 bases, with 4 bases left in between. Germline CDR1 reads SGHDN; CDR2 reads FVKESK. There are 11 residues in the CDR3. The CDR3 loop reads CASSQEGGYTF. In DNA, the CDR3 is TGTGCCAGCAGCCAAGAAGGAGGCTACACCTTC.

The chain is built from TRBV29-1 and TRBJ2-1; 12 nucleotides line up with TRBD2. CDR1 and CDR2 (germline): SQVTM, ANQGSEA. J lost 7 bases, V lost 7 bases, and 8 bases had no gene match. The CDR3 totals 14 residues. CDR3: CSAYLAGGVNEQFF. CDR3 sequence (DNA): TGCAGCGCCTACCTAGCGGGAGGGGTTAATGAGCAGTTCTTC.

V and J are TRBV28 and TRBJ2-7; 7 positions agree with TRBD2. The CDR3 consists of 18 residues. V dropped 6 bases and J dropped 3; count of bases not matched to a gene: 20. Germline lookup yields CDR1 MDHEN and CDR2 SYDVKM. CDR3 in amino acids: CASRRGGLVSQPGYEQYF. CDR3 nucleotide sequence: TGTGCCAGCAGACGGGGTGGACTAGTAAGTCAGCCCGGCTACGAGCAGTACTTC.

V gene TRBV2 combines with J gene TRBJ1-1; no reliable D call. Trimming stripped 5 bases from V and 5 bases from J, with 15 bases between. Germline V gene sequence: CDR1 SNHLY, CDR2 FYNNEI. This CDR3 has 14 amino acids. The CDR3 reads CASSPRPPLTEAFF. The CDR3 region has the DNA TGTGCCAGCAGTCCCCGGCCCCCTTTGACTGAAGCTTTCTTT.

The V call is TRBV18, the J call TRBJ2-7; no definite D call. The CDR3 has 15 residues. The ends were cut back, 6 bases at V and 1 base at J, with 16 bases in the middle. The germline gives CDR1 KGHSH, CDR2 LQKENI. Here the CDR3 DNA reads TGTGCCAGCTCCCCGCCACCAATCCTTTCCTACGAGCAGTACTTC. It encodes CASSPPPILSYEQYF.

This chain connects TRBV7-8 to TRBJ2-3; 8 bases agree with TRBD2. This CDR3 contains 19 residues. After removal of 3 bases from V and 2 bases from J, the junction contained 16 bases not matched to a gene. Looked up from germline, CDR1 is SGHVS and CDR2 is FQNEAQ. CDR3 protein: CASSFLVGGVGPSTDTQYF. Here the CDR3 DNA reads TGTGCCAGCAGCTTTTTAGTCGGGGGGGTAGGTCCGTCCACAGATACGCAGTATTTT.

The V gene is TRBV30, the J gene TRBJ2-5; 9 bases match TRBD2. Matching the DNA end better, TRBJ2-7 makes the J call doubtful. CDR1 and CDR2 from the germline V gene are GTSNPN and SVGIG (reference sequence). The CDR3 has 13 residues. CDR3 region: CAWNGAGGVEQYF. The DNA of the CDR3 is TGTGCCTGGAACGGAGCGGGAGGAGTCGAGCAGTACTTC.

The chain combines TRBV28 with TRBJ2-7; TRBD2 matches 8 bases. In germline, CDR1 is MDHEN, CDR2 SYDVKM. V shed 7 bases, J shed 0 bases, and the junction held 5 bases outside the gene matches. The CDR3 is 14 residues long. The CDR3 sequence: CASMVAGTSYEQYF. DNA of the CDR3: TGTGCCAGCATGGTAGCGGGGACCTCCTACGAGCAGTACTTC.

The chain combines TRBV5-6 with TRBJ2-1, with 9 bases that match TRBD2. The CDR3 sequence is 17 residues long. V dropped 1 base and J dropped 6; count of bases not matched to a gene: 11. The germline CDR1 and CDR2 sequences are SGHDT and YYEEEE. The CDR3 DNA reads TGTGCCAGCAGCTTGCGGGCTAGCGGGATTAAGGTCAATGAGCAGTTCTTC. Amino acid sequence: CASSLRASGIKVNEQFF.

The CDR3 DNA reads as TGTGCCATCAGTGAGTCACGGCAGGGTGGTTCACCCCTCCACTTT. Protein sequence: CAISESRQGGSPLHF. This chain joins TRBV10-3 and TRBJ1-6; TRBD1 might be the D (5 bases). Germline V CDR1 and CDR2: ENHRY, SYGVKD. V was cut by 0 bases and J by 9 bases, with 12 bases left in between. The CDR3 contains 15 residues.

The V call is TRBV5-1, the J call TRBJ1-2; D unclear. This CDR3 spans 15 amino acids. Trimming shortened V by 4 bases and J by 6 bases, and 19 bases separated the two germline ends. Germline-derived CDR1 and CDR2 are SGHRS and YFSETQ. Written as DNA, the CDR3 is TGCGCCAGCAGCCTGGGGTCAGGAGATTCTCATGGCTACACCTTC. It is translated as CASSLGSGDSHGYTF. The full variable domain, its missing parts supplied by reference TRBV5-1 and TRBJ1-2, is KAGVTQTPRYLIKTRGQQVTLSCSPISGHRSVSWYQQTPGQGLQFLFEYFSETQRNKGNFPGRFSGRQFSNSRSEMNVSTLELGDSALYLCASSLGSGDSHGYTFGSGTRLTVV.

Comments on this clone: A much more abundant neighbour one base away suggests this may be a read error. This rearrangement joins TRBV5-5 to TRBJ1-2; D is ambiguous. V was cut by 4 bases and J by 2 bases, with 9 bases left in between. Per the germline V gene, CDR1 is SGHKS and CDR2 is YYEKEE (reference sequence). CDR3 size: 13 residues. The CDR3 DNA reads as TGTGCCAGCAGCCCCCCGGGGAACTATGGCTACACCTTC. Translating gives CASSPPGNYGYTF.

V is TRBV5-1 and J is TRBJ2-4; a weak D match, TRBD2 (5 bases). CDR1 is SGHRS and CDR2 is YFSETQ in the germline V gene. Trimming took 4 bases from V and 5 from J, leaving 13 bases between them. This CDR3 is built from 14 residues. The CDR3 sequence is CASSALVGQNIQYF. The CDR3 nucleotides are TGCGCCAGCAGCGCACTAGTTGGCCAAAACATTCAGTACTTC.

The CDR3, as DNA: TGTGCCAGCCGCGTTGACGGGGCCTCCTACGAGCAGTACTTC. Protein sequence: CASRVDGASYEQYF. The gene calls are TRBV6-4 and TRBJ2-7; D possibly uses TRBD1 or TRBD2 (5 bases each). Trimming removed 8 bases from V and 0 bases from J, with 14 bases in between. CDR3 size: 14 residues. The germline V gene has CDR1 MRHNA and CDR2 SNTAGT.

CDR3 loop: CASSFSGLARNNEQFF. As DNA, the CDR3 is TGTGCCAGCAGTTTTTCCGGACTAGCGCGAAACAATGAGCAGTTCTTC. V usage is TRBV27 and J usage is TRBJ2-1; 9 bases are shared with TRBD2. CDR3 length: 16 amino acids. Germline-derived CDR1 and CDR2 are MNHEY and SMNVEV (reference sequence). With 3 bases clipped from V and 5 bases from J, the junction kept 8 bases outside the gene matches.

V usage is TRBV7-2 and J usage is TRBJ2-7; D call uncertain. With 0 bases removed from V and 4 bases from J, the gap between germline ends came to 7 bases. This CDR3 has 13 amino acids. Germline V lookup: CDR1 SGHTA, CDR2 FQGNSA. The CDR3 spells CASSLAFRYEQYF. The CDR3 region has the DNA TGTGCCAGCAGCTTAGCCTTTCGGTACGAGCAGTACTTC.

Concerning this clone: Other nucleotide sequences in the sample specify the same CDR3. The J gene is TRBJ1-1, the V gene TRBV11-2; D unresolved. The CDR3 covers 14 residues. Trimming pared 5 bases from V and 1 base from J, leaving 11 bases between. CDR1 and CDR2 (germline): SGHAT, FQNNGV. The CDR3 bases are TGTGCCAGCAGCCTCACGGGAGGGAACACTGAAGCTTTCTTT. Its translation: CASSLTGGNTEAFF.

V usage is TRBV29-1 and J usage is TRBJ2-5; 7 bases map to TRBD1. J was trimmed by 0 bases and V by 5 bases; bases with no gene match: 3. The CDR3 has 13 amino acids. Germline V gives CDR1 SQVTM, CDR2 ANQGSEA. The CDR3 loop is CSVPGQDQETQYF. CDR3 sequence (DNA): TGCAGCGTTCCTGGACAGGACCAAGAGACCCAGTACTTC.

This rearrangement joins TRBV4-2 to TRBJ2-5, with 14 bases fitting TRBD2. With 4 bases clipped from V and 1 base from J, the junction kept 2 bases outside the gene matches. CDR1 LGHNA and CDR2 YNFKEQ come from the germline V gene. The CDR3 runs 16 residues. The CDR3 loop reads CASSRTSGRTQETQYF. CDR3 in DNA: TGTGCCAGCAGCCGGACTAGCGGGAGGACCCAAGAGACCCAGTACTTC.